A single TCR beta chain is shown here with its context. The antigen is unknown. The data belong to a study of T cells in tumors after PD-1 blockade. On the study more broadly: Mean per blood sample: roughly 100,000 templates (roughly 22,000-257,772), about 40,000 unique clonotypes. The study's findings and limits: Around two fifths of tumor TCR clonotypes were also found in blood.

The table came from immunoSEQ multiplex PCR; TCRdb's copy has only in-frame clones and leaves some out. The sample consists of 60,000 to 70,000 clones, around 74% of them appearing once. This CDR3 is built from 15 residues. V was trimmed by 1 base and J by 0 bases, leaving 10 bases between them. Germline V gene data show CDR1 as SGHTA and CDR2 as FQGNSA. Tumor or blood genomic DNA was sequenced, with inputs of about 616 ng to 6,004 ng. J is TRBJ2-7 and V is TRBV7-2; no firm D call. The sequencing here drew on PBMCs, taken after anti-PD-1 treatment. This TCR was sampled from a human donor with basal cell carcinoma. In nucleotides, the CDR3 is TGTGCCAGCAGCTTAGACGCCGGTTCCTCCTACGAGCAGTACTTC. The encoded protein is CASSLDAGSSYEQYF.